What follows is one T cell receptor (beta chain) and its context. Its antigen is not known. This sample was taken from a study of T-cell memory formation after mild COVID-19. Study-level information: Most TCR clusters belonged to a single donor. Study findings and constraints: Certain responding clones were present in pre-infection memory, suggesting participation of cross-reactive memory. The study found contracting CD4+ clones mainly in CM and EM and contracting CD8+ clones in EMRA.

TCRdb re-analysed the 5' RACE reads in MiXCR, keeping a single row per CDR3 protein. The sample contains about 190,000 distinct CDR3 sequences, over 9.5% of which appear only once. Between the trimmed V and J ends, which lost 3 bases and 3 bases, there was a span of 12 bases. CDR1 and CDR2 (germline): GTSNPN, SVGIG (reference sequence). This CDR3 has 13 amino acids. This sequence joins TRBV30 and TRBJ2-7; tentative D call: TRBD1 (5 bases). This sequence originates from a young man who had mild COVID-19 (a few samples of this study predate the infection). Cell type and time point are not known. The sequencing input was PBMCs or a T cell subset sorted from them (not recorded which). CDR3 nucleotide sequence: TGTGCCTGGAGCTACCCAGGGTTCTACGAGCAGTACTTC. Its protein product is CAWSYPGFYEQYF.